This T cell receptor beta chain was recorded in a study of cytomegalovirus exposure and HLA in healthy donors. The wider study: Both the approximately 130 validation repertoires and the approximately 620 first-cohort repertoires used the same platform, as reported by a later analysis.

V trimming: 0 bases; J trimming: 12 bases; junction bases outside the gene matches: 10. The CDR3 is 16 residues long. In germline, CDR1 is SGDLS, CDR2 YYNGEE. TCRdb keeps only in-frame clones here, not all; method: immunoSEQ multiplex PCR. The data contain tens of thousands of clones, 96% of them singletons. The V call is TRBV9, the J call TRBJ2-1; 12 bases are shared with TRBD1. This receptor was taken from a woman under 30 in good health and CMV-seronegative. The specimen was PBMCs. The DNA for the CDR3 is TGTGCCAGCAGCGTAGCTACGGGGACAGGGGGCGGTGGGCAGTTCTTC. This sequence encodes CASSVATGTGGGGQFF.